The T cell receptor beta chain described here comes from a study of T cell responses to AZD1222 COVID-19 vaccine (dated by TCRdb to the early 2020s). About the full investigation: AZD1222 recipients with second doses at about 4 weeks or about 12 weeks were pooled, because spike-specific TCR depth and breadth did not differ between schedules. A total of 230 or so trial participants underwent TCR sequencing, of whom some 210 received two doses of AZD1222 and about 26 received two doses of the MenACWY control vaccine. Trial participants were enrolled by age into subgroups of 18-55, 56-69 and 70-plus years, and about 150, 27 and 61 TCR-sequenced participants, respectively, were included in these subgroups. Beyond this particular receptor, the publication reports: The whole spike protein was spanned by vaccine-associated CD4 TCRs, and dominant responses were seen in regions 160-218 and 743-854. After two AZD1222 doses, both the breadth and the depth of spike-specific TCRs were significantly higher than at day 0 and than in MenACWY recipients. In the small 56-69-year group, the increase in depth fell short of significance, most likely because of low power. Because no samples from the day 14 peak response were available, repertoires could be characterized only after the peak T cell response. Conclusions about previously exposed vaccinees are limited because only five to seven AZD1222 recipients were SARS-CoV-2 seropositive at baseline. Participants were mostly white British, with more females than males. The authors suggested clonal diversity may have been underestimated. Nearly half of unique spike-specific TCRs reportedly recognized epitopes outside regions mutated in the B.1.351 and B.1.1.7 variants.

About this clone: Its antigen remains undetermined. It has no much larger one-base neighbor in the sample; base qualities were not kept.

The CDR3 regions of human TCRbeta chains were analyzed by immunosequencing. For the original study's pipeline: TCRs in the repertoires were matched against a reference library of SARS-CoV-2-specific TCRs that had been generated with the MIRA antigen-specificity platform. Breadth meant the fraction of unique TCRs that were SARS-CoV-2-associated, whereas depth meant the fraction of total T cells that were SARS-CoV-2-associated. Each spike-specific TCR was assigned to its reactive spike region and to a CD4 or CD8 class using the MIRA data. Log10-transformed breadth and depth values were compared by one-way ANOVA with Sidak's multiple comparisons tests. As stored in TCRdb, this immuneACCESS dataset retains in-frame rearrangements with V and J assigned. A fraction of the clones does not appear; measured against another copy, unresolved V genes explain less than half of the discrepancy, and the remainder lacks a known reason. That table supplies the V and J calls and clone size; D and trimming were determined from the DNA. A total of more than 100,000 clones appear in this sample, 89% of them only once. 3.5% to 4.5% of the sample lies in the top ten.

The time point label, read with the paper, signifies: baseline before first vaccination. Vaccinee samples were obtained from the UK trials COV001 and COV002, which included a single-blind randomized controlled phase 2/3 trial of AZD1222 (ChAdOx1 nCoV-19) in healthy adults. For TCRbeta chain sequencing, PBMC samples were collected from trial participants at day 0 and at day 28 after the second dose. The sequence came from an adult in good health. The sequencing used peripheral blood, collected on day 0 of AZD1222 vaccination.

The sequenced DNA: TGTGCCAGCAGATCCGGGACAGGGACATACAATGAGCAGTTCTTC. The translation is CASRSGTGTYNEQFF. The chain was built from TRBV7-9 and TRBJ2-1; the central 9 bases match TRBD1. V has 6 bases trimmed and J has 4 bases trimmed; junction bases matching no gene number 7. The cysteine opens and the phenylalanine closes a CDR3 of 15 amino acids. Only the CDR3 DNA stays, 45 bases, in frame from base 1. Per the germline V gene (reference sequence), SEHNR is the CDR1 and FQNEAQ is the CDR2.